These 15 T cell receptor beta chains came from one sample sequenced in a study of T cell clonotyping in hematopoietic cell transplantation. Libraries were prepared by immunoSEQ multiplex PCR; TCRdb keeps only in-frame clonotypes and omits some of them. Here the sample spans about 47,000 clones, roughly 80% being singletons. Described time point: recipient sample about 28 days before transplant, after cytoreduction. The input for sequencing was peripheral blood mononuclear cells, taken before stem cell transplant. The origin of the receptors is a man in his 60s with myelodysplastic syndrome. Some clones in this sample may be carry-over from other donors' samples.

This clone was seen a single time. The chain carries TRBV29-1 and TRBJ2-1; a possible D gene is TRBD2 (6 bases). Germline lookup yields CDR1 SQVTM and CDR2 ANQGSEA. Trimming took 6 bases from V and 10 from J, leaving 22 bases between them. This CDR3 has 14 amino acids. The CDR3 DNA reads TGCAGCGTGATGGGGACTCTGAATTTACGGGAGCAGTTCTTC. The encoded protein is CSVMGTLNLREQFF.

V and J are TRBV27 and TRBJ2-3, with D possibly being TRBD1 (5 bases). V shed 4 bases and J shed 0 bases, with 8 bases lying between them. The V gene's germline CDR1 is MNHEY and CDR2 SMNVEV (reference sequence). The CDR3 is 14 residues long. CDR3 DNA sequence: TGTGCCAGCAGTTATGGACAAAGCACAGATACGCAGTATTTT. Residues: CASSYGQSTDTQYF.

This rearrangement joins TRBV19 to TRBJ1-3; TRBD1 matches 7 bases. The CDR3 consists of 13 residues. Looked up from germline, CDR1 is LNHDA and CDR2 is SQIVND (reference sequence). V shed 6 bases, J shed 4 bases, and the junction held 3 bases outside the gene matches. The CDR3 nucleotides are TGTGCCAGTAGCCCACAGGGGGGAAACACCATATATTTT. Protein product: CASSPQGGNTIYF.

The V call is TRBV10-3, the J call TRBJ1-2; 7 nucleotides match TRBD1. The CDR3 sequence is 13 residues long. After removal of 2 bases from V and 3 bases from J, the junction contained 0 bases not matched to a gene. CDR1 and CDR2 (germline): ENHRY, SYGVKD. The CDR3 nucleotides read TGTGCCATCAGTGAGACAGGGGACTATGGCTACACCTTC. Its translation: CAISETGDYGYTF.

This chain's CDR3 is CASSKDGGGVREQYF. As DNA, the CDR3 is TGTGCCAGCAGCAAGGACGGGGGAGGGGTGCGGGAGCAGTACTTC. The chain combines TRBV6-5 with TRBJ2-7, with 7 positions matching TRBD2. This CDR3 is 15 amino acids long. The V and J ends lost 6 bases and 7 bases, in that order; junction bases with no gene match: 15. Germline loops: CDR1 MNHEY, CDR2 SVGAGI.

The rearrangement joins TRBV28 to TRBJ1-4, with D unclear. The CDR3 is made up of 14 amino acids. V lost 2 bases and J 5 bases, leaving 9 bases between the germline ends. Germline CDR1 is MDHEN and CDR2 is SYDVKM. CDR3 protein: CASSLGRLNEKLFF. Written as DNA, the CDR3 is TGTGCCAGCAGTTTAGGACGGTTGAATGAAAAACTGTTTTTT.

The gene calls are TRBV5-1 and TRBJ1-4; 7 nucleotides agree with TRBD1. CDR3 size: 14 residues. Germline lookup yields CDR1 SGHRS and CDR2 YFSETQ. The trim removed 6 bases at V and 3 bases at J, leaving 5 bases unmatched. CDR3 sequence reads: CASTQGVANEKLFF. The CDR3 DNA follows: TGCGCCAGCACCCAGGGGGTGGCTAATGAAAAACTGTTTTTT.

J is TRBJ1-1 and V is TRBV7-6; maybe TRBD1 (5 bases). This CDR3 is built from 19 residues. V shed 1 base and J shed 1 base, with 22 bases lying between them. Germline CDR1 and CDR2: SGHVS and FNYEAQ. The CDR3 protein is CASSLVNGDPGHWNTEAFF. The CDR3 region has the DNA TGTGCCAGCAGCTTAGTTAATGGGGACCCAGGGCATTGGAACACTGAAGCTTTCTTT.

The chain links TRBV19 to TRBJ2-6; TRBD1 is a possible D gene (6 bases). Germline-derived CDR1 and CDR2 are LNHDA and SQIVND (reference sequence). This CDR3 is built from 18 residues. The V gene lost 6 bases and the J gene lost 0 bases, with 18 bases spanning the gap. The CDR3 reads CASRRDKISSSGANVLTF. The CDR3 DNA reads as TGTGCCAGTAGACGGGACAAAATTTCTTCCTCTGGGGCCAACGTCCTGACTTTC.

The gene calls are TRBV6-5 and TRBJ2-1; 10 bases fit TRBD1. V lost 7 bases and J lost 10; bases outside the gene matches: 13. Looked up from germline, CDR1 is MNHEY and CDR2 is SVGAGI. The CDR3 consists of 15 residues. The CDR3 DNA reads as TGTGCCAGCACTCCAGACAGGGGGCCGGGAAACGAGCAGTTCTTC. It is translated as CASTPDRGPGNEQFF.

The chain employs TRBV28 and TRBJ2-7, with 10 nucleotides matching TRBD1. Germline trimming cut 3 bases from V and 5 bases from J; bases unmatched to any gene: 4. Germline V gene data show CDR1 as MDHEN and CDR2 as SYDVKM. The CDR3 runs to 14 residues. DNA of the CDR3: TGTGCCAGCAGTTTGACAGGGGGCAGGGACGAGCAGTACTTC. Amino acids: CASSLTGGRDEQYF. The whole variable domain, remainder taken from reference TRBV28 and TRBJ2-7, is DVKVTQSSRYLVKRTGEKVFLECVQDMDHENMFWYRQDPGLGLRLIYFSYDVKMKEKGDIPEGYSVSREKKERFSLILESASTNQTSMYLCASSLTGGRDEQYFGPGTRLTVT.

The chain joins TRBV29-1 to TRBJ2-1; TRBD1 matches at 12 bases. The CDR3 covers 14 residues. Germline V lookup: CDR1 SQVTM, CDR2 ANQGSEA. J gave up 7 bases and V 8 bases, and 9 bases lay outside the gene matches. CDR3 in DNA: TGCAGCCCTCTCGGGGACAGGGGGCGGAATGAGCAGTTCTTC. Its translation: CSPLGDRGRNEQFF.

The V and J genes are TRBV19 and TRBJ2-1; D may be TRBD1 (6 bases). V lost 3 bases, J lost 13 bases, and 13 bases lay in between. Looked up from germline, CDR1 is LNHDA and CDR2 is SQIVND (reference sequence). The CDR3 has 12 amino acids. The CDR3 is CASSMRQGKQFF. CDR3 DNA sequence: TGTGCCAGTAGTATGAGGCAGGGGAAACAGTTCTTC.

The table lists this clone with a count of one. The V call is TRBV5-1, the J call TRBJ2-1; D is ambiguous. The CDR3 has 13 residues. The V end was cut by 4 bases, the J end by 7 bases, with 12 bases between. Germline V lookup: CDR1 SGHRS, CDR2 YFSETQ. The CDR3: CASSPSGWNEQFF. The DNA of the CDR3 is TGCGCCAGCAGCCCGAGTGGGTGGAATGAGCAGTTCTTC.

The CDR3 region is CASSSQGRGEGDTQYF. Here the CDR3 DNA reads TGCGCCAGCAGTTCTCAGGGCAGGGGAGAAGGAGATACGCAGTATTTT. The chain recombines TRBV5-1 with TRBJ2-3; tentatively, D is TRBD1 (6 bases). This CDR3 is 16 amino acids long. Trimming removed 5 bases at V and 5 bases at J, with 21 bases between. Germline lookup yields CDR1 SGHRS and CDR2 YFSETQ.